This T cell receptor (beta chain) was observed in a study of T cells after yellow fever vaccination. This clonotype was detected a few times. Its antigen is as yet unknown. Production of TCR cDNA was by 5'RACE template switching, which also added a universal primer site and UMIs. MiXCR, run by TCRdb on the 5' RACE reads, gives a single entry per CDR3 protein. The sample yields 550,000 or so distinct CDR3 sequences, roughly 21% seen once. General observations from the study: Clonotypes appearing in both CD4 and CD8 compartments existed, and their share was small. Weaker, the secondary response peaked sooner, at day 5 versus 15.

The CDR3 covers 14 residues. The germline gives CDR1 SGDLS, CDR2 YYNGEE. The J segment lost 5 bases and the V segment lost 2 bases, leaving 2 bases of the junction unmatched. Specimen: PBMCs, collected 15 days after the yellow fever booster vaccination. The clonotype comes from a man aged 30 to 39 who received the YFV17D yellow fever vaccine. The V and J genes are TRBV9 and TRBJ2-7; 12 bases line up with TRBD2. As DNA, the CDR3 is TGTGCCAGCAGCGTGGGACTAGCGGGCAACGAGCAGTACTTC. This codes for CASSVGLAGNEQYF.